This T cell receptor beta chain was recovered during a study of glioma-infiltrating T cells after dendritic cell vaccination. Overall study: The vaccine used monocyte-derived dendritic cells pulsed overnight with autologous tumor lysate. Dendritic cell vaccine was injected intradermally three times, biweekly.

The PCR used 60 V beta and 13 J beta primers. Profiled with immunoSEQ multiplex PCR; TCRdb holds only in-frame clones, not every one. The sample contains approximately 50,000 clones, approximately 91% of which appear only once. The germline CDR1 and CDR2 sequences are LNHDA and SQIVND (reference sequence). The CDR3 is made up of 12 amino acids. Trimming at V came to 6 bases and at J to 10 bases, leaving 7 bases not matched to a gene. As for time point: after dendritic cell vaccination, including at tumor progression/relapse. All glioblastoma patients lacked an isocitrate dehydrogenase mutation. The sample here was blood, taken after dendritic cell vaccination. The sequence came from a human donor with glioblastoma. J is TRBJ1-1 and V is TRBV19; TRBD1 matches 8 bases. The CDR3 here is CASSVTGGSAFF. The DNA of the CDR3 is TGTGCCAGTAGCGTCACAGGGGGATCAGCTTTCTTT. Full variable domain (rest looked up from reference TRBV19 and TRBJ1-1): DGGITQSPKYLFRKEGQNVTLSCEQNLNHDAMYWYRQDPGQGLRLIYYSQIVNDFQKGDIAEGYSVSREKKESFPLTVTSAQKNPTAFYLCASSVTGGSAFFGQGTRLTVV.